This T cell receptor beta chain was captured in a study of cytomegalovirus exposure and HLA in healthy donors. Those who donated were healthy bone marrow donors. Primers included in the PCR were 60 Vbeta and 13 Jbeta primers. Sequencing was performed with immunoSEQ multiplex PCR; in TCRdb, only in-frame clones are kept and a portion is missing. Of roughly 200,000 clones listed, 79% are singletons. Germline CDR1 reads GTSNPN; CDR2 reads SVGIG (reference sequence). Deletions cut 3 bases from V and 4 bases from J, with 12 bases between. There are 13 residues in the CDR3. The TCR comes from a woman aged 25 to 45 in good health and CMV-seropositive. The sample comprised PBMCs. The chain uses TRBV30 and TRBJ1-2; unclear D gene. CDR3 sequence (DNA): TGTGCCTGGAGGTGGAGGGATATCTATGGCTACACCTTC. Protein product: CAWRWRDIYGYTF.